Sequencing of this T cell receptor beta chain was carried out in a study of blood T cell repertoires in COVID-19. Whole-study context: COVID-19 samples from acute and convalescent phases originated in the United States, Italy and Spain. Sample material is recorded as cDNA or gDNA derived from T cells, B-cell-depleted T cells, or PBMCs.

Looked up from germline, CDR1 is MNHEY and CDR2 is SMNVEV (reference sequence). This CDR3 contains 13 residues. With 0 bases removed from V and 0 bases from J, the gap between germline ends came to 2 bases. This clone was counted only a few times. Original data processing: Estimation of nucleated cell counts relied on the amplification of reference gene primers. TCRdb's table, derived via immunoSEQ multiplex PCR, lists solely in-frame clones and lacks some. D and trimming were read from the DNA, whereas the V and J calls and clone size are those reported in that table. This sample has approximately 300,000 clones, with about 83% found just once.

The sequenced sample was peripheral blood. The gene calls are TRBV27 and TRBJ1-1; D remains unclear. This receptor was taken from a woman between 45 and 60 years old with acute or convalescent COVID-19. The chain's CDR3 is CASSLSMNTEAFF. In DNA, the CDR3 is TGTGCCAGCAGTTTATCCATGAACACTGAAGCTTTCTTT.